The 18 T cell receptor beta chains below were found in one sample sequenced in a study of identifying expanded T cells in peripheral blood. Generated by immunoSEQ multiplex PCR, the TCRdb table keeps only in-frame clones and is missing some. The table includes roughly 86,000 clones, around 83% detected once. Input material: blood. The receptor set was obtained from a person aged 18 to 70 in good health.

The V gene is TRBV7-2, the J gene TRBJ2-3; 9 nucleotides agree with TRBD1. Germline V gene lookup returns CDR1 SGHTA and CDR2 FQGNSA. The ends lost 5 bases at V and 0 bases at J; junction bases unmatched: 6. This CDR3 region has 16 residues. CDR3 in amino acids: CASSPHGTGSTDTQYF. The CDR3 DNA follows: TGTGCCAGCAGCCCCCATGGGACAGGGAGCACAGATACGCAGTATTTT.

This clone has only one observation. This sequence joins TRBV5-4 and TRBJ2-3, with TRBD2 matching over 10 bases. This CDR3 is built from 18 residues. Germline V gives CDR1 SGHNT, CDR2 YYREEE (reference sequence). The ends lost 1 base at V and 2 bases at J; junction bases unmatched: 10. The CDR3 reads CASSLSSGGTILTDTQYF. The CDR3 nucleotides read TGTGCCAGCAGCTTGAGTAGCGGGGGGACAATACTCACAGATACGCAGTATTTT.

J is TRBJ2-1 and V is TRBV6-5; D uncertain. The V and J ends lost 4 bases and 4 bases respectively, with 11 bases between them. Looked up from germline, CDR1 is MNHEY and CDR2 is SVGAGI. The CDR3 extends over 14 amino acids. This CDR3 reads CASSSRTDYNEQFF. The CDR3 DNA is TGTGCCAGCAGTTCCCGGACGGATTACAATGAGCAGTTCTTC.

This clone was seen just once. V gene TRBV15 combines with J gene TRBJ2-1; D remains ambiguous. The germline CDR1 and CDR2 sequences are LNHNV and YYDKDF (reference sequence). This CDR3 region has 16 residues. V was trimmed by 2 bases and J by 0 bases, leaving 11 bases between them. This chain's CDR3 is CATSRSTLSSYNEQFF. The DNA for the CDR3 is TGTGCCACCAGCAGAAGTACACTTAGCTCCTACAATGAGCAGTTCTTC.

V is TRBV19 and J is TRBJ2-1; TRBD2 matches 9 bases. Per germline, CDR1 LNHDA and CDR2 SQIVND (reference sequence). After removal of 3 bases from V and 5 bases from J, the junction contained 2 bases not matched to a gene. The CDR3 has 14 amino acids. CDR3 in DNA: TGTGCCAGTAGTATGACTAGCGGAGACAATGAGCAGTTCTTC. Amino acids: CASSMTSGDNEQFF.

The V gene is TRBV5-1, the J gene TRBJ1-1; D not certain. Between the trimmed V and J ends, which lost 2 bases and 3 bases, there was a span of 8 bases. CDR1 SGHRS and CDR2 YFSETQ come from the germline V gene. The CDR3 totals 13 residues. The CDR3 here is CASSLSGYTEAFF. The CDR3, as DNA: TGCGCCAGCAGCTTATCCGGGTACACTGAAGCTTTCTTT.

The chain recombines TRBV5-1 with TRBJ1-1; a possible D gene is TRBD1 (6 bases). The CDR3 has 14 amino acids. CDR1 is SGHRS, CDR2 YFSETQ, per germline. The V end was cut by 4 bases, the J end by 2 bases, with 12 bases between. CDR3 region: CASSGRTDNTEAFF. DNA for the CDR3: TGCGCCAGCAGCGGCCGGACAGACAACACTGAAGCTTTCTTT.

The chain carries TRBV9 and TRBJ2-3, with a tentative D call TRBD2 (6 bases). The V gene lost 0 bases and the J gene lost 4 bases, with 9 bases spanning the gap. From germline, CDR1 is SGDLS and CDR2 YYNGEE. The CDR3 is 14 amino acids. The CDR3 DNA follows: TGTGCCAGCAGCGTAGGGGGGGTATCAGATACGCAGTATTTT. Amino acids: CASSVGGVSDTQYF.

The chain has TRBV9 and TRBJ1-4; the D is unclear. The V gene's germline CDR1 is SGDLS and CDR2 YYNGEE. This CDR3 has 14 amino acids. The V and J ends lost 0 bases and 12 bases respectively, with 15 bases between them. CDR3 in amino acids: CASSVVPSGLELFF. In DNA form, the CDR3 reads TGTGCCAGCAGCGTAGTCCCCTCGGGCCTGGAACTGTTTTTT.

This clone was picked up a small number of times. This chain joins TRBV10-1 and TRBJ2-5; D gene ambiguous. CDR3 size: 9 residues. Germline V gives CDR1 WNHNN, CDR2 SYGVQD (reference sequence). With 8 bases removed from V and 7 bases from J, the gap between germline ends came to 5 bases. The CDR3 DNA reads as TGCGCCAGCTTTATGACCCAGTACTTC. This sequence encodes CASFMTQYF.

This clone was detected once. J is TRBJ1-1 and V is TRBV20-1; D gene unclear. The V end lost 6 bases, the J end lost 4 bases, and 9 bases lay between the germline ends. The CDR3 has 11 amino acids. CDR1 is DFQATT and CDR2 is SNEGSKA in the germline V gene (reference sequence). The CDR3 sequence: CSAGRGTEAFF. DNA of the CDR3: TGCAGTGCCGGTCGGGGCACTGAAGCTTTCTTT.

A note on this clone: The same CDR3 is also encoded by other DNA sequences in this sample. The V call is TRBV11-2, the J call TRBJ1-2; D call uncertain. The CDR3 has 12 residues. Trimming took off 1 base at V and 4 bases at J, with 4 bases between the two ends. The germline V gene has CDR1 SGHAT and CDR2 FQNNGV. The CDR3 nucleotides read TGTGCCAGCAGCTTAGGGGCCTATGGCTACACCTTC. This encodes CASSLGAYGYTF.

The genes are TRBV19 and TRBJ1-5, with D hard to call. V lost 3 bases and J lost 0, with 9 bases in between. This CDR3 spans 15 amino acids. The germline V gene encodes CDR1 LNHDA and CDR2 SQIVND (reference sequence). CDR3 nucleotides: TGTGCCAGTAGTATCGTTGTGGTTAGCAATCAGCCCCAGCATTTT. Amino acid sequence: CASSIVVVSNQPQHF.

V gene TRBV6-6 combines with J gene TRBJ1-1; D is unclear. V gave up 0 bases and J gave up 0 bases, with 2 bases separating them. There are 13 residues in the CDR3. Germline V gene sequence: CDR1 MNHNY, CDR2 SVGAGI (reference sequence). CDR3 DNA sequence: TGTGCCAGCAGTTACTCCGTGAACACTGAAGCTTTCTTT. The encoded protein is CASSYSVNTEAFF.

V usage is TRBV2 and J usage is TRBJ1-5, with D tentatively TRBD1 (5 bases). Germline V gene lookup returns CDR1 SNHLY and CDR2 FYNNEI. The CDR3 loop spans 14 amino acids. With 3 bases removed from V and 3 bases from J, the gap between germline ends came to 9 bases. The chain's CDR3 is CASSEQGFNQPQHF. DNA for the CDR3: TGTGCCAGCAGTGAGCAGGGTTTCAATCAGCCCCAGCATTTT.

The chain couples TRBV30 to TRBJ2-5; D uncertain. Germline V lookup: CDR1 GTSNPN, CDR2 SVGIG (reference sequence). The CDR3 spans 13 residues. Trimming removed 1 base from V and 2 bases from J, with 8 bases in between. The CDR3 loop reads CAWSADIQETQYF. In nucleotides, the CDR3 is TGTGCCTGGAGTGCCGACATACAAGAGACCCAGTACTTC.

The chain combines TRBV4-1 with TRBJ1-4; 8 bases line up with TRBD1. The CDR3 is 16 amino acids. Germline V CDR1 and CDR2: MGHRA, YSYEKL. J lost 7 bases, V lost 3 bases, and 10 bases had no gene match. Here the CDR3 DNA reads TGCGCCAGCAGCCATCAACCCGGACAGGGAGGTGAAAAACTGTTTTTT. Translation: CASSHQPGQGGEKLFF.

The chain is built from TRBV5-8 and TRBJ1-1, with D perhaps TRBD1 (5 bases). The germline V gene has CDR1 SGHTS and CDR2 YDEGEE. V lost 5 bases to trimming and J lost 10 bases, with 15 bases between them. This CDR3 contains 12 residues. CDR3 nucleotide sequence: TGTGCCAGCAGGTTTTCTTGGGGGGGAGCTTTCTTT. Its translation is CASRFSWGGAFF.